The rows below give T cell receptor beta chains drawn from one sample of a study of blood T cell repertoires in COVID-19. Repertoires were generated with immunoSEQ multiplex PCR, while TCRdb's copy carries only in-frame clones and drops some. The data hold some 76,000 clones, with about 89% observed a single time. The sample comprised peripheral blood. These receptors were collected from a man aged 55 to 69 with acute or convalescent COVID-19. Each CDR3 is given with its conserved first and last residue. Each record gives: CDR3 protein, V gene.

CATSDSTGSNTF | TRBV24-1
CASRDIQETQYF | TRBV2
CASSWAKGDNSPLHF | TRBV5-1
CASMGTGGVTYGYTF | TRBV19
CASSLMAAAATNTEAFF | TRBV7-8
CASSGRDRGGVQYF | TRBV7-6
CASSRTSGGETQYF | TRBV4-2
CASSSGTFSYNEQFF | TRBV27
CASSRRGWNSPLHF | TRBV25-1
CASSGQILSYNEQFF | TRBV2
CASSPTSTGSYEQYF | TRBV2
CAAGTSGRRAGELFF | TRBV24-1
CASSPPGKGDTQYF | TRBV18
CASSSWTGGTGNTEAFF | TRBV5-1
CASSQSGGGGLWEQYF | TRBV3-1/TRBV3-2
CASSLGLAGGGEQFF | TRBV11-3
CAISESTGNQPQHF | TRBV10-3
CASSLTADRDYGYTF | TRBV5-1
CASGAEIAMKNIQYF | TRBV2
CASSPDRVGGYTF | TRBV6-6
CSVDTPGLSNYGYTF | TRBV29-1
CASRAENYGYTF | TRBV5-1
CASSSRLEIEQFF | TRBV9
CASNFPQGAGEQYF | TRBV5-8
CASSLGNFGRESVKNIQYF | TRBV7-9
CASGLRGMVNTEAFF | TRBV12-5
CASSPRQANQETQYF | TRBV18
CASSGGNTDTQYF | TRBV6-5
CASSSRDRGSYNEQFF | TRBV7-9
CASSAFRGVSGNTIYF | TRBV6-1
CASSYQGTDTQYF | TRBV12-3/TRBV12-4
CASSKQPDSNQPQHF | TRBV7-8
CATSRGGSSYEQYF | TRBV15
CASSVTSGTYEQYF | TRBV2
CATRDYGYTF | TRBV2
CASSSGLATDTQYF | TRBV9
CSVASGSGHNEQFF | TRBV29-1
CASSAGPNQPQHF | TRBV27
CASRNSGETGETQYF | TRBV6-5
CASSRDRSYEQYF | TRBV27
CASSQEWGDSYEQYF | TRBV4-1
CASSLLDTELEAFF | TRBV28
CASSNGRDSYEQYF | TRBV19
CATSDTTPDQPQHF | TRBV24-1
CASSYTGEEYNEQFF | TRBV6-6
CASSLRDRGGHEQYF | TRBV5-4
CAWSGTRQGKAYGYTF | TRBV30
CASSEPGQRKETQYF | TRBV5-4
CAISVGPNEKLFF | TRBV10-3
CAGSPPSGQGSYGYTF | TRBV18
CATSAPGTSGGARNEQFF | TRBV24-1